This TCR beta chain was observed in a study of blood T cell repertoires in COVID-19. Whole-study context: COVID-19 samples from acute and convalescent phases originated in the United States, Italy and Spain. The cDNA or gDNA used as material had been derived from T cells, B-cell-depleted T cells, or PBMCs.

The V end was cut by 5 bases, the J end by 4 bases, with 10 bases between. The CDR3 extends over 13 amino acids. Across under 25 US areas, participants ranged in age from about 18 to 90 years. Assignments of participants to cohorts depended upon their own reported clinical history. The protocol was immunoSEQ multiplex PCR, while the TCRdb copy is restricted to in-frame clones and leaves out a portion. The repertoire holds roughly 430,000 clones, with approximately 86% as singletons. Sequencing was done on a sample of PBMCs or T cells enriched from blood (not recorded which). J is TRBJ2-3 and V is TRBV12-3 or TRBV12-4; tentatively, D is TRBD1 (6 bases). The TCR originated in a woman in her thirties or forties with acute COVID-19. CDR3 residues: CASSATGSDTQYF. The CDR3, as DNA: TGTGCCAGCAGTGCGACAGGTTCAGATACGCAGTATTTT.